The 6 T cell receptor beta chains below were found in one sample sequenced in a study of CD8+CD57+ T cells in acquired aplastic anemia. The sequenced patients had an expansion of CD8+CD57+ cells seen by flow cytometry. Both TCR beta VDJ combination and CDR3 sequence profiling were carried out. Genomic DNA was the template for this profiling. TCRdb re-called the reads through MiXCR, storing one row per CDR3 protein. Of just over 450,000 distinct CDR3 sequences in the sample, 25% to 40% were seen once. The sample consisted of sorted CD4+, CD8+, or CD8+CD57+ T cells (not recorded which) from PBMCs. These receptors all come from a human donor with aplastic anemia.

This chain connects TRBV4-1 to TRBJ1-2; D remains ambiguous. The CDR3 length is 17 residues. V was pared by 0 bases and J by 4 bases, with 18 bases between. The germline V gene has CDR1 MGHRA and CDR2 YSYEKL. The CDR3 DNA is TGCGCCAGCAGCCAAGATGTATTGGCCGGTAAGCTCTATGGCTACACCTTC. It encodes CASSQDVLAGKLYGYTF.

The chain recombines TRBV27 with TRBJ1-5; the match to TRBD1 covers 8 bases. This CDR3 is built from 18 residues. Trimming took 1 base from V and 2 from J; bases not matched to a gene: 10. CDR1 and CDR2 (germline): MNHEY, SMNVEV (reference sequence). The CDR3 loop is CASSLFRDRKIGNQPQHF. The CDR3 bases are TGTGCCAGCAGTTTATTCCGGGACAGGAAAATAGGCAATCAGCCCCAGCATTTT.

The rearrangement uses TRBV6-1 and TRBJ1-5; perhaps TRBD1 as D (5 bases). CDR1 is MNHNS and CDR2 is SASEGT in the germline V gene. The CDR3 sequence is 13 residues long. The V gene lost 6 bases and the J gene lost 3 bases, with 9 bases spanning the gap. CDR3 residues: CASRQVNNQPQHF. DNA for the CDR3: TGTGCCAGCAGACAGGTCAACAATCAGCCCCAGCATTTT.

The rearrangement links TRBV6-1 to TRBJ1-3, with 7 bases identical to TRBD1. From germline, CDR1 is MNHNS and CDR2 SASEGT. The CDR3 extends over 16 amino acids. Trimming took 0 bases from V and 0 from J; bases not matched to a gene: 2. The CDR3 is CASSEADRISGNTIYF. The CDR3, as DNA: TGTGCCAGCAGTGAAGCGGACAGGATCTCTGGAAACACCATATATTTT.

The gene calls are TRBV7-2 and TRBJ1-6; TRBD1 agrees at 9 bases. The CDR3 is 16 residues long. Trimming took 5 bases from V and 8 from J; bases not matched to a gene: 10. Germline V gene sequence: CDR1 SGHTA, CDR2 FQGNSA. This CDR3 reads CASSLGGTGTDSPLHF. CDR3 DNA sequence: TGTGCCAGCAGCCTAGGTGGGACAGGGACGGATTCACCCCTCCACTTT.

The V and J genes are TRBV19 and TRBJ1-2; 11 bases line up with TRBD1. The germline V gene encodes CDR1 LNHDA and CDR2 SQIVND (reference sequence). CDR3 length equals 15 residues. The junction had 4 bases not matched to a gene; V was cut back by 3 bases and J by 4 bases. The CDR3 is CASSIRTGGGYGYTF. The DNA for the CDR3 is TGTGCCAGTAGTATCCGGACAGGGGGCGGCTATGGCTACACCTTC.